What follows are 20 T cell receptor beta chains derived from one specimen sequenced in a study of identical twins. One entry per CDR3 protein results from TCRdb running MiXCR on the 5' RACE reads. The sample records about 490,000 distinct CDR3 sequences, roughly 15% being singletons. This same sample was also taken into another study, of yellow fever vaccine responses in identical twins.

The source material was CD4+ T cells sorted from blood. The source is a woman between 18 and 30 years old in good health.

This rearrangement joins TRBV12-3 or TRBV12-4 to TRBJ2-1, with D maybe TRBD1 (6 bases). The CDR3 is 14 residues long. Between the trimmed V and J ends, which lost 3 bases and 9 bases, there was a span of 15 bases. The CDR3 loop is CASSFLSTGGEQFF. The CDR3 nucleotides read TGTGCCAGCAGTTTCCTATCGACAGGCGGTGAGCAGTTCTTC.

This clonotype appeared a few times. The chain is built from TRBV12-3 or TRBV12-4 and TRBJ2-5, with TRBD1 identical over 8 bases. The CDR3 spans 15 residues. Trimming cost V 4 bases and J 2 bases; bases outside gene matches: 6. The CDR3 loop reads CASSYGTGNQETQYF. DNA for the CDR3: TGTGCCAGCAGTTACGGGACAGGAAATCAAGAGACCCAGTACTTC.

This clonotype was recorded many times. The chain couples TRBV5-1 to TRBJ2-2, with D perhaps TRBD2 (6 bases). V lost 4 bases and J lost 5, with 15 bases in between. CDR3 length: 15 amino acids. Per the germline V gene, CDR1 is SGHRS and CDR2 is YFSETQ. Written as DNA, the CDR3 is TGCGCCAGCAGCATTGGACACGCGGGAACCGGGGAGCTGTTTTTT. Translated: CASSIGHAGTGELFF.

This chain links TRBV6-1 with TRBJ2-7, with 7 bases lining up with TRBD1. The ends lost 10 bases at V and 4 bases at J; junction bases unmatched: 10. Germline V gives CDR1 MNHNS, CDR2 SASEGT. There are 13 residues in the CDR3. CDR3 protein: CANQDRVPYEQYF. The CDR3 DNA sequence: TGTGCCAACCAAGACAGGGTTCCGTACGAGCAGTACTTC.

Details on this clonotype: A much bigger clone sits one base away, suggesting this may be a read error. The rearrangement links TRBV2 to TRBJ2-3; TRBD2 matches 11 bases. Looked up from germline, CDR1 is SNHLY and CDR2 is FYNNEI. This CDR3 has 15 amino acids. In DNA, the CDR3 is TGTGCCAGCAGTTTAGCGGGAGGGGGCACAGTTACGCAGTATTTT. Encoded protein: CASSLAGGGTVTQYF.

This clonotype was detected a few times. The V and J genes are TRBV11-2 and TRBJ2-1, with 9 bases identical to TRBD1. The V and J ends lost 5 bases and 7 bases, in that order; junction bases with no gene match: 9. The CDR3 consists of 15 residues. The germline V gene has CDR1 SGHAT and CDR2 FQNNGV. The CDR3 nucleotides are TGTGCCAGCAGCGACCGGGACAGGGTAGGGAATGAGCAGTTCTTC. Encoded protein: CASSDRDRVGNEQFF.

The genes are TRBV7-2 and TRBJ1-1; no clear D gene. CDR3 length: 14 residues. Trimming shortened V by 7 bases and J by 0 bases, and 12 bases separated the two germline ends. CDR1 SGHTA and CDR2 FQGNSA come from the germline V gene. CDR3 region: CASTKSALNTEAFF. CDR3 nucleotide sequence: TGTGCCAGCACCAAATCGGCACTGAACACTGAAGCTTTCTTT. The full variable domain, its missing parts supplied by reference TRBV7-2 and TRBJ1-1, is GAGVSQSPSNKVTEKGKDVELRCDPISGHTALYWYRQSLGQGLEFLIYFQGNSAPDKSGLPSDRFSAERTGGSVSTLTIQRTQQEDSAVYLCASTKSALNTEAFFGQGTRLTVV.

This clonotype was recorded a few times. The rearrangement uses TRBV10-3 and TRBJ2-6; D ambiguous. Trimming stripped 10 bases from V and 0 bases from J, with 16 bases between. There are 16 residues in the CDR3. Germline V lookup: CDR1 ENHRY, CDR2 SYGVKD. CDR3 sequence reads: CATSREGPSGANVLTF. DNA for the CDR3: TGTGCCACCAGCAGAGAAGGGCCCTCTGGGGCCAACGTCCTGACTTTC.

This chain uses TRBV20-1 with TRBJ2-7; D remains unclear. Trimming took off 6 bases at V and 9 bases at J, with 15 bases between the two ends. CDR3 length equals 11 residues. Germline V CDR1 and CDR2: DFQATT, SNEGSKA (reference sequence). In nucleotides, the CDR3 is TGCAGTGCCAAGGGCCCCTTGGGGCAGTACGTC. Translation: CSAKGPLGQYV.

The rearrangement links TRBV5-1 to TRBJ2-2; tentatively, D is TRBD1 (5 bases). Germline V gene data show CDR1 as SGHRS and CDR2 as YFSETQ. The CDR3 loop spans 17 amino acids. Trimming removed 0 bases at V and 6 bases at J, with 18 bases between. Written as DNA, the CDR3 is TGCGCCAGCAGCTTGGCCAAGGGGAAAGTGGTCTCCGGGGAGCTGTTTTTT. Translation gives CASSLAKGKVVSGELFF.

In DNA form, the CDR3 reads TGTGCCAGCAGTGCGGGACAGGGGACGAACGAGCAGTACTTC. This encodes CASSAGQGTNEQYF. The V call is TRBV2, the J call TRBJ2-7; TRBD1 aligns across 10 bases. The germline CDR1 and CDR2 sequences are SNHLY and FYNNEI. This CDR3 spans 14 amino acids. Unmatched junction bases numbered 5, after V lost 4 bases and J lost 5 bases.

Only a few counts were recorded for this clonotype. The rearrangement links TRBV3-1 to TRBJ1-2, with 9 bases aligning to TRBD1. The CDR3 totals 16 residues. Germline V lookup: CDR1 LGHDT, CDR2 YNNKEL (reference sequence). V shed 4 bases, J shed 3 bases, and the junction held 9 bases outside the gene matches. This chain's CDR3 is CASSRGQQGADYGYTF. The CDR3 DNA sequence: TGTGCCAGCAGCCGGGGGCAACAGGGGGCAGACTATGGCTACACCTTC.

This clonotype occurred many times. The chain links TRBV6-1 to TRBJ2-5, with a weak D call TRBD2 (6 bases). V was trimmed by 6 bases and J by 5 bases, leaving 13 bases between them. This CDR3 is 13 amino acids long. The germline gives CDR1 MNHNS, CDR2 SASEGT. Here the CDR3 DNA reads TGTGCCAGCAGCCAGACTAGGACTGAGACCCAGTACTTC. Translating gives CASSQTRTETQYF.

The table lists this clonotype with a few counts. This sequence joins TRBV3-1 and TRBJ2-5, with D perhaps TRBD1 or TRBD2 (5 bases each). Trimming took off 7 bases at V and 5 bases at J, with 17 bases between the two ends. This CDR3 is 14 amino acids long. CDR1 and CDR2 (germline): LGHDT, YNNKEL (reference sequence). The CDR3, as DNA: TGTGCCAGCACAGGAGGACATTCGGCGGAGACCCAGTACTTC. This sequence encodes CASTGGHSAETQYF.

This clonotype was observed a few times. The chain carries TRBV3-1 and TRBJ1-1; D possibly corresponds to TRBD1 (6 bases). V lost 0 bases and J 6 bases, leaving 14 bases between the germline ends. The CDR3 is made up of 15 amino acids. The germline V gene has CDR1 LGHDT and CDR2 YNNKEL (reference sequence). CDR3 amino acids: CASSQELTGTAEAFF. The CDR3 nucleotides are TGTGCCAGCAGCCAAGAGTTGACAGGTACCGCTGAAGCTTTCTTT.

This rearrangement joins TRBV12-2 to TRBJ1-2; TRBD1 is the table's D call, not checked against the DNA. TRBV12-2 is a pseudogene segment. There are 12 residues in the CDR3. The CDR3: CASRLATGGYTF. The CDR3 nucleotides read TGTGCAAGTCGCTTAGCCACAGGGGGCTACACCTTC.

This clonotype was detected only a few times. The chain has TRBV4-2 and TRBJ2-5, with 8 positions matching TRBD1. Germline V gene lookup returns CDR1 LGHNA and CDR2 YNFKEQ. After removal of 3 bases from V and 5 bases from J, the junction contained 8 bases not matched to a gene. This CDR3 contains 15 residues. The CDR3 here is CASSQATGVGETQYF. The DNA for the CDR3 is TGTGCCAGCAGCCAGGCGACAGGGGTGGGGGAGACCCAGTACTTC.

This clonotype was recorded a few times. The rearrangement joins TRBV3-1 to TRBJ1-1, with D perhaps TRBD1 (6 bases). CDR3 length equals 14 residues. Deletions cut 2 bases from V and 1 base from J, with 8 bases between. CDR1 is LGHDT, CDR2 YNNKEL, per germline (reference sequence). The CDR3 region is CASSQLQGNTEAFF. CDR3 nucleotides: TGTGCCAGCAGCCAATTACAGGGGAACACTGAAGCTTTCTTT.

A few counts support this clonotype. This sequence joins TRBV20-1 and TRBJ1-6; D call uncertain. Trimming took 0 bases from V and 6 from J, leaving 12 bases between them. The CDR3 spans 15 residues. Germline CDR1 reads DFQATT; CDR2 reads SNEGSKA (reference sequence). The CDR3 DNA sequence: TGCAGTGCTAGAGAACCTACGGGCCCTAATTCACCCCTCCACTTT. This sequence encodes CSAREPTGPNSPLHF.

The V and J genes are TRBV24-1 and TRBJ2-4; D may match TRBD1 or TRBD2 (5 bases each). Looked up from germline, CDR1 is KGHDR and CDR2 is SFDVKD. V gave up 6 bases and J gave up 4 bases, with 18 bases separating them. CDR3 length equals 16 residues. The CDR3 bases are TGTGCCACCAGTCCCTGGACCGGGACGACAAAAAACATTCAGTACTTC. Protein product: CATSPWTGTTKNIQYF.